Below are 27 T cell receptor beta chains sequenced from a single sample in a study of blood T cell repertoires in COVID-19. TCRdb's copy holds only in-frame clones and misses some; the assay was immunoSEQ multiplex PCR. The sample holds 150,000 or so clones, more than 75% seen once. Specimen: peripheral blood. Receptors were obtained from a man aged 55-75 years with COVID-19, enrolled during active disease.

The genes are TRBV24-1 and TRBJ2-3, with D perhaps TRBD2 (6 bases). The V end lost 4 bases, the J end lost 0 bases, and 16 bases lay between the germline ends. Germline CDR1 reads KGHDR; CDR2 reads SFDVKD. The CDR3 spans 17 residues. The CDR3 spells CATSDPAGRTSTDTQYF. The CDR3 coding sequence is TGTGCCACCAGTGACCCCGCGGGGCGGACTAGCACAGATACGCAGTATTTT.

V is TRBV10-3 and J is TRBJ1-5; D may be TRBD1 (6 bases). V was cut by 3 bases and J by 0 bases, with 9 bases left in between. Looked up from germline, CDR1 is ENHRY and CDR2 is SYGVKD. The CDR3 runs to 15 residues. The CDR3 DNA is TGTGCCATCAGTGATGGGGGCAATAGCAATCAGCCCCAGCATTTT. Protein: CAISDGGNSNQPQHF.

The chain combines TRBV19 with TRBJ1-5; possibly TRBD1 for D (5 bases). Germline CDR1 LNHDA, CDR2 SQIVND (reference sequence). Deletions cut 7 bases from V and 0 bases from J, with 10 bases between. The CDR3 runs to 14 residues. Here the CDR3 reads CASKGLPSNQPQHF. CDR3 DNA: TGTGCCAGTAAGGGGCTTCCTAGCAATCAGCCCCAGCATTTT.

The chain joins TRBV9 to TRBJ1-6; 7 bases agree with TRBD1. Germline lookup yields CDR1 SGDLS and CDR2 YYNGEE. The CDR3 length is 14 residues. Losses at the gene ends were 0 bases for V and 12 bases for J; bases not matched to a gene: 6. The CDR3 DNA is TGTGCCAGCAGCGTAGGCCCAGGGGGAGGACCCCTCCACTTT. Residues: CASSVGPGGGPLHF. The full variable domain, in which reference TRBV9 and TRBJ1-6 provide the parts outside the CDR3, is DSGVTQTPKHLITATGQRVTLRCSPRSGDLSVYWYQQSLDQGLQFLIQYYNGEERAKGNILERFSAQQFPDLHSELNLSSLELGDSALYFCASSVGPGGGPLHFGNGTRLTVT.

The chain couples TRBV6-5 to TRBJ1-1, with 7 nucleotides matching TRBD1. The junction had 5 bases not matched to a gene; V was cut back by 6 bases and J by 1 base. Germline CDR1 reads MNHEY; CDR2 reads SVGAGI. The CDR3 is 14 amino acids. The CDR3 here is CASRLQGGNTEAFF. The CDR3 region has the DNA TGTGCCAGCAGACTCCAGGGGGGGAACACTGAAGCTTTCTTT.

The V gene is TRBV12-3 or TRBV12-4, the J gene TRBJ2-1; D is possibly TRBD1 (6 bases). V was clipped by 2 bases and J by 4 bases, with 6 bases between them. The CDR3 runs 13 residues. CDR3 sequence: CASSLRGYNEQFF. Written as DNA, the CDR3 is TGTGCCAGCAGTTTAAGGGGGTACAATGAGCAGTTCTTC.

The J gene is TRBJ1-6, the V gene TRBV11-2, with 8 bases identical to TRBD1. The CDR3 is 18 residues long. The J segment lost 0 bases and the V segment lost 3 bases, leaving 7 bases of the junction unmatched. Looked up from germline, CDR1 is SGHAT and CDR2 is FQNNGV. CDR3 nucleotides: TGTGCCAGCAGCTTTGGGCAGGGGGCAGACTCCTATAATTCACCCCTCCACTTT. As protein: CASSFGQGADSYNSPLHF.

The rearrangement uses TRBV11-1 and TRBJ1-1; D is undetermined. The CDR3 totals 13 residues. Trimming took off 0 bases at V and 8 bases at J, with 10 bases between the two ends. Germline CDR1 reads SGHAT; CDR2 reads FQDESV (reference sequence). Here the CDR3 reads CASSLALEREAFF. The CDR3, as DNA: TGTGCCAGCAGCTTAGCTTTGGAGAGAGAAGCTTTCTTT.

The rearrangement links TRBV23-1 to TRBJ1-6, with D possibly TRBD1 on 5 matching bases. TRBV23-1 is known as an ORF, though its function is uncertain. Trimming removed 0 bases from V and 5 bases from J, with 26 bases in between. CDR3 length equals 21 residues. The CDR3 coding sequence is TGCGCCAGCAGTCAATCCAGGGTTCCCACAGACCAAGGCCTTCATAATTCACCCCTCCACTTT. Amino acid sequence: CASSQSRVPTDQGLHNSPLHF.

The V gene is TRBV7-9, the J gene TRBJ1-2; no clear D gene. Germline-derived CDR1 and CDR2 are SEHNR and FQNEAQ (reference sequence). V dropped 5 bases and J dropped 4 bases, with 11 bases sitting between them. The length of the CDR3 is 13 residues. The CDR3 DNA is TGTGCCAGCAGCGAAAGTCCAGGCTATGGCTACACCTTC. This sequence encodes CASSESPGYGYTF.

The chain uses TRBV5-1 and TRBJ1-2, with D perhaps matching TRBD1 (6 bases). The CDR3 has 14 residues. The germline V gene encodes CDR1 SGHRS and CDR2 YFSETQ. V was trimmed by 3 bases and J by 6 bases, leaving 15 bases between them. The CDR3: CASSSGQPQDGYTF. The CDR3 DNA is TGCGCCAGCAGCTCGGGACAACCCCAGGATGGCTACACCTTC. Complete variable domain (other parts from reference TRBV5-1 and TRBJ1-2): KAGVTQTPRYLIKTRGQQVTLSCSPISGHRSVSWYQQTPGQGLQFLFEYFSETQRNKGNFPGRFSGRQFSNSRSEMNVSTLELGDSALYLCASSSGQPQDGYTFGSGTRLTVV.

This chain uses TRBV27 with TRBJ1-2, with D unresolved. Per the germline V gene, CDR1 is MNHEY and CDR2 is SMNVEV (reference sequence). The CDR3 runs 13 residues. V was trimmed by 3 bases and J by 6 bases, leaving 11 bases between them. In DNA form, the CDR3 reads TGTGCCAGCAGTTTGGACGGGAGAAATGGCTACACCTTC. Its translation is CASSLDGRNGYTF.

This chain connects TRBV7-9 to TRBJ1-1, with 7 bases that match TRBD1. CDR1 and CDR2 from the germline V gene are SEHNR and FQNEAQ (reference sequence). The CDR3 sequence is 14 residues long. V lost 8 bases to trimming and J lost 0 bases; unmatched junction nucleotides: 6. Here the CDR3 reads CASWGDSMNTEAFF. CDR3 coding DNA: TGTGCCAGCTGGGGGGACAGTATGAACACTGAAGCTTTCTTT.

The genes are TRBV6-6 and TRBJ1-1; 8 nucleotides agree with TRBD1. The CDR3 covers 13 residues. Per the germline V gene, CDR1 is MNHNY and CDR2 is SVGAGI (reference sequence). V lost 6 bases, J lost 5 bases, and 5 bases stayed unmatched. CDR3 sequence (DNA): TGTGCCAGCAGACGAAGACAGGGGACTGAAGCTTTCTTT. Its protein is CASRRRQGTEAFF.

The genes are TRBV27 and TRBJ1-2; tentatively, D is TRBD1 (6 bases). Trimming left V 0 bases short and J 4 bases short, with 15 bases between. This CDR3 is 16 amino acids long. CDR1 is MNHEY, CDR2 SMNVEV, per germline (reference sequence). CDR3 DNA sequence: TGTGCCAGCAGTTTATCGGGGGGGGCTAATAGCTATGGCTACACCTTC. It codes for CASSLSGGANSYGYTF.

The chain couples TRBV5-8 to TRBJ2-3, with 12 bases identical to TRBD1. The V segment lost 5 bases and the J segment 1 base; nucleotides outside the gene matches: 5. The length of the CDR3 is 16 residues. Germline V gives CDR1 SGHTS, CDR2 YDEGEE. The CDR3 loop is CASRQGTGGGTDTQYF. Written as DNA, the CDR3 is TGTGCCAGCAGGCAGGGGACAGGGGGCGGCACAGATACGCAGTATTTT.

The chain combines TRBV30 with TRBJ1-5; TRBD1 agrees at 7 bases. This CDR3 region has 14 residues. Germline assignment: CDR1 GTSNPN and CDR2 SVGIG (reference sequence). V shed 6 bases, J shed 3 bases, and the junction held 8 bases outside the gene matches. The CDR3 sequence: CACQPGQSNQPQHF. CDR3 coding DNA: TGTGCCTGTCAGCCGGGACAGTCCAATCAGCCCCAGCATTTT. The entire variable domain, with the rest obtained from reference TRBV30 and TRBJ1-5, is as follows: SQTIHQWPATLVQPVGSPLSLECTVEGTSNPNLYWYRQAAGRGLQLLFYSVGIGQISSEVPQNLSASRPQDRQFILSSKKLLLSDSGFYLCACQPGQSNQPQHFGDGTRLSIL.

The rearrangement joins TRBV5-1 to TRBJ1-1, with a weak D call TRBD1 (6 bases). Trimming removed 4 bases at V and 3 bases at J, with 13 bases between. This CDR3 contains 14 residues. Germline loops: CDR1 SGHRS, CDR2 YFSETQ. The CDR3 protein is CASSLRDKDTEAFF. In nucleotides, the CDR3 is TGCGCCAGCAGCCTCCGGGACAAGGACACTGAAGCTTTCTTT.

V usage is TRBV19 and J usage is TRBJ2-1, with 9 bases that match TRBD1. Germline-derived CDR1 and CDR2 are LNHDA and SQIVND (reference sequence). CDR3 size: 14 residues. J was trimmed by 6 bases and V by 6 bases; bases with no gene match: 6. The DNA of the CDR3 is TGTGCCAGTAGCCTAACAGGGGGCCCCAATGAGCAGTTCTTC. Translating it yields CASSLTGGPNEQFF.

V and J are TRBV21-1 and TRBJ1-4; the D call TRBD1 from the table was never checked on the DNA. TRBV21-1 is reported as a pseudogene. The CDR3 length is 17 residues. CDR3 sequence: CASSKFTGFATNEKLFF. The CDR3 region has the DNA TGTGCCAGCAGCAAATTCACAGGGTTTGCCACTAATGAAAAACTGTTTTTT.

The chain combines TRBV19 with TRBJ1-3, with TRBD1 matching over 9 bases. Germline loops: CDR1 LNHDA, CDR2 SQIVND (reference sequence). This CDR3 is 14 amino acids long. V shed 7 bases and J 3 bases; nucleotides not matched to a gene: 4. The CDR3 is CASIRTGDGNTIYF. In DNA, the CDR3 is TGTGCCAGTATTCGGACAGGGGATGGAAACACCATATATTTT. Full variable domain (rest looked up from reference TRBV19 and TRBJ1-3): DGGITQSPKYLFRKEGQNVTLSCEQNLNHDAMYWYRQDPGQGLRLIYYSQIVNDFQKGDIAEGYSVSREKKESFPLTVTSAQKNPTAFYLCASIRTGDGNTIYFGEGSWLTVV.

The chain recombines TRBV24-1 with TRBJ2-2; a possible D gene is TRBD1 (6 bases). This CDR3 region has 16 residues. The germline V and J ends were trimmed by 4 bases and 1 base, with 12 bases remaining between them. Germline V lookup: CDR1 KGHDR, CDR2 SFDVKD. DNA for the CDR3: TGTGCCACCAGTGACATTACAGGGAGGAACACCGGGGAGCTGTTTTTT. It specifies CATSDITGRNTGELFF.

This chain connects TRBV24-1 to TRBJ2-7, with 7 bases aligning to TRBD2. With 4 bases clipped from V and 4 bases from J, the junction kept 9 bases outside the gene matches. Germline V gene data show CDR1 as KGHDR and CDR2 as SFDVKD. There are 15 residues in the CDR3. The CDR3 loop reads CATSEGSGPPYEQYF. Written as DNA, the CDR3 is TGTGCCACCAGTGAAGGTAGCGGGCCTCCTTACGAGCAGTACTTC.

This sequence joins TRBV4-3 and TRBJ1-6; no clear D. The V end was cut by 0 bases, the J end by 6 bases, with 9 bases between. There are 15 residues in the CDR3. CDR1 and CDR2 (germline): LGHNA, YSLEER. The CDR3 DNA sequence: TGCGCCAGCAGCCAAGAGAGACAAATTAATTCACCCCTCCACTTT. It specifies CASSQERQINSPLHF.

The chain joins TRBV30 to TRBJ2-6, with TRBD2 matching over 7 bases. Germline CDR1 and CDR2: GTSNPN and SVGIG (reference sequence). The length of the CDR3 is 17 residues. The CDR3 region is CASASGLTSSGANVLTF. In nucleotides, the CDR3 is TGTGCTTCCGCCTCGGGACTAACATCCTCTGGGGCCAACGTCCTGACTTTC.

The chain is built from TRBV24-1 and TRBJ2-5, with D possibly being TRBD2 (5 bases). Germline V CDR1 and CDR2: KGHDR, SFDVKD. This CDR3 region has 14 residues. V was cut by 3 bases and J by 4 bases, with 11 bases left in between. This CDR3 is CATSDPTGRETQYF. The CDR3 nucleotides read TGTGCCACCAGTGATCCCACTGGGAGAGAGACCCAGTACTTC.

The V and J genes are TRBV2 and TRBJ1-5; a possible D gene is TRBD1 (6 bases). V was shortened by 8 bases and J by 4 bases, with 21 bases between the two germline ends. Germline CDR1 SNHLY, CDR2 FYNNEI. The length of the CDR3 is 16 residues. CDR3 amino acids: CASRDNRRGSNQPQHF. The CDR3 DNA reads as TGTGCCAGCCGGGACAATCGGCGGGGGAGTAATCAGCCCCAGCATTTT.